This T cell receptor beta chain was observed in a study of PD-L1 blockade in urothelial cancer. Clones were sequenced by immunoSEQ multiplex PCR, and TCRdb holds only the in-frame ones, with some missing. This table has over 45,000 clones, about 85% appearing once. V was trimmed by 2 bases and J by 1 base, leaving 2 bases between them. Germline lookup yields CDR1 MNHEY and CDR2 SVGAGI. The CDR3 sequence is 13 residues long. The chain couples TRBV6-5 to TRBJ2-2; D call uncertain. Here the sequenced sample was PBMCs, taken around atezolizumab (anti-PD-L1) treatment. The source of this sequence is a man between 60 and 75 years old with urothelial cancer. CDR3 residues: CASSYQNTGELFF. The CDR3, as DNA: TGTGCCAGCAGTTACCAGAACACCGGGGAGCTGTTTTTT.